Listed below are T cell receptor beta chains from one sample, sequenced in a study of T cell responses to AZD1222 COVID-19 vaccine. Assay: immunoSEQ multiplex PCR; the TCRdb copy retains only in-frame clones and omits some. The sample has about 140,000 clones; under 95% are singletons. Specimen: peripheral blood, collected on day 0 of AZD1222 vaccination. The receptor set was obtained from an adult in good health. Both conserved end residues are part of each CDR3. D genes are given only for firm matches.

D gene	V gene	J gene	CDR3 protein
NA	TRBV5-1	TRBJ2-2	CASSLAGGNTGELFF
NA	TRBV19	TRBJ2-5	CASSIGSGTVKTQYF
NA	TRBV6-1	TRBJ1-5	CASSEGNSEGQPQHF
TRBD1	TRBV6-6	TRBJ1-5	CASTGTGVGNQPQHF
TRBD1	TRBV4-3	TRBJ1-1	CASSQTGTGETEAFF
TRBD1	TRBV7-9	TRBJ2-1	CASSVIGTGVYNEQFF
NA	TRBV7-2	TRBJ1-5	CASSPTASNQPQHF
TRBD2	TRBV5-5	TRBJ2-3	CASSQRASGSYADTQYF
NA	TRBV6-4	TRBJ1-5	CASSEGSNQPQHF
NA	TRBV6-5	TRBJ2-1	CASSRDNEQFF
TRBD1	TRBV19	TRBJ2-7	CASSAQGTGEFEQYF
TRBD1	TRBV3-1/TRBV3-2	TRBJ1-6	CASSHVTGTGGTSPLHF
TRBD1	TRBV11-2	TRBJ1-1	CASSLSLRGRGTEAFF
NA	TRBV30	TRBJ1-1	CAWRIPGVTEAFF
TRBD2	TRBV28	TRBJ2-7	CASSTPGLVYEQYF
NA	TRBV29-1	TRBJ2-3	CSGRQTDTQYF
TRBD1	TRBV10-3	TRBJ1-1	CAISPGTGGVGTEAFF
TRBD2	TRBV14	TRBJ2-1	CASSVLAGVGNEQFF
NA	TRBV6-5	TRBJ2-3	CASSYTGLNTDTQYF
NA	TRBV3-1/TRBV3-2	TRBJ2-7	CASSPLTSPSYEQYF
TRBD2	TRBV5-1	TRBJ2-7	CASSLLAGENEQYF
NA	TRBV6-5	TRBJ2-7	CASSYGAGTTREQYF
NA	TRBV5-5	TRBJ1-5	CASSLDGGPQHF
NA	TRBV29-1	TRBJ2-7	CSVGTEPYEQYF
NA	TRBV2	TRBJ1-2	CASSEFQGSNYGYTF
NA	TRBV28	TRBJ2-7	CASSQGTTWQYF
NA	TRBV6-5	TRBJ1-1	CASSLDRNTEAFF
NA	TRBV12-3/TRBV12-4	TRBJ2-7	CASSLQTYEQYF
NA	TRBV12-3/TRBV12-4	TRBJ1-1	CASSPGLGSEAFF
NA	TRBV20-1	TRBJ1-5	CSASKGWPYQPQHF
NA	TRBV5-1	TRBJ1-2	CASSLDLQTANYGYTF
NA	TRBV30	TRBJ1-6	CAWSGRNSPLHF
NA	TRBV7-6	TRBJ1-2	CASSQHPPGAMDGYTF
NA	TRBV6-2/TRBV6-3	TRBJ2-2	CASSYDYQVANTGELFF
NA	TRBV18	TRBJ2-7	CASSPPASYEQYF
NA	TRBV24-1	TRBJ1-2	CATSEGGTGGYTF
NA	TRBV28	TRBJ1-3	CASSSHVGSRLGGNTIYF
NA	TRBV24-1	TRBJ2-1	CATSVSAGGGGEQFF
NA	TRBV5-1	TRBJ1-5	CASSFGVNQPQHF
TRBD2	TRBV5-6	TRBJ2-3	CASSQPGLAGADTQYF
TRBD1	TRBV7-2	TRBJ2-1	CASTLAGTGTYNEQFF
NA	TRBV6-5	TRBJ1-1	CASGVRGGVNTEAFF
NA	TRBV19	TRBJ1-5	CASSVTGTQGNQPQHF
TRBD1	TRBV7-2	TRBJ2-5	CASSGQALETQYF
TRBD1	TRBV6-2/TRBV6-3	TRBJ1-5	CASSDPGQGFNQPQHF
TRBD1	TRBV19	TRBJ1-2	CASMGDRGNGYTF
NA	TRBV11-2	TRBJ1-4	CASSRGSNEKLFF